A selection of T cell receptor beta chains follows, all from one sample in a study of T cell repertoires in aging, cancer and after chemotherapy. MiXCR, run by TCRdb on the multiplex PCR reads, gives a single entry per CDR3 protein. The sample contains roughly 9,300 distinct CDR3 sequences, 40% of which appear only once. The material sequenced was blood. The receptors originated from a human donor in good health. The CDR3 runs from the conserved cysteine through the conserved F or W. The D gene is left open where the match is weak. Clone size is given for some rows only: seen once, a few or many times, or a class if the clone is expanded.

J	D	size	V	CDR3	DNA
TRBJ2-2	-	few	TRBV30	CAWGPDRNTGELFF	TGTGCCTGGGGTCCGGACAGAAACACCGGGGAGCTGTTTTTT
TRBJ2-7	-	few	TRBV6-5	CASSYRGNEQYF	TGTGCCAGCAGTTACCGGGGTAACGAGCAGTACTTC
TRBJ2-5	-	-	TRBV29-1	CSVVGAEETQYF	TGCAGCGTCGTCGGGGCCGAAGAGACCCAGTACTTC
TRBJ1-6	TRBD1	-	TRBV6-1	CASMRDRGPFNSPLHF	TGTGCCAGCATGCGGGACAGGGGGCCTTTTAATTCACCCCTCCACTTT
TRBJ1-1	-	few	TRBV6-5	CASKRGRGGTEAFF	TGTGCCAGCAAAAGGGGCAGAGGTGGGACTGAAGCTTTCTTT
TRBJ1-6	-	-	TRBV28	CASKGVPNSYNSPLHF	TGTGCCAGCAAGGGGGTCCCTAACTCCTATAATTCACCCCTCCACTTT
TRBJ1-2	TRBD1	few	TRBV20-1	CSPTSRDRANYGYTF	TGCAGTCCGACCAGTAGGGACAGGGCTAACTATGGCTACACCTTC
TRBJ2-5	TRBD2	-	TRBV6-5	CASSRSGLEGETQYF	TGTGCCAGCAGTCGCTCGGGACTAGAGGGAGAGACCCAGTACTTC
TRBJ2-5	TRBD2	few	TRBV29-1	CSVVGASGGETQYF	TGCAGCGTTGTCGGTGCTAGCGGAGGGGAGACCCAGTACTTC
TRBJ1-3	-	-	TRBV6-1	CASSETSGNTIYF	TGTGCCAGCAGTGAAACCTCTGGAAACACCATATATTTT
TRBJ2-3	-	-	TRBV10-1	CASSERTSTDTQYF	TGCGCCAGCAGTGAGAGGACTAGCACAGATACGCAGTATTTT
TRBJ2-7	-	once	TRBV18	CASSLDLGEQYF	TGTGCCAGCTCACTTGACCTCGGGGAGCAGTACTTC
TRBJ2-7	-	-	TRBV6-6	CASGTQGSEQYF	TGTGCCAGCGGAACCCAGGGTTCCGAGCAGTACTTC
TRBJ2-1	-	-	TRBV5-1	CASSLRGDPFIEQFF	TGCGCCAGCAGCTTGAGAGGAGATCCTTTTATCGAGCAGTTCTTC
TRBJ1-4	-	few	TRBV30	CAWGGGLNEKLFF	TGTGCCTGGGGTGGGGGGCTGAATGAAAAACTGTTTTTT
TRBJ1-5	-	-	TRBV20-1	CSAQDYNQPQHF	TGCAGTGCTCAAGACTACAATCAGCCCCAGCATTTT
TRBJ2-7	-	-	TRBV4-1	CASSQASTGGVYEQYF	TGTGCCAGCAGCCAAGCTTCGACGGGCGGGGTCTACGAGCAGTACTTC
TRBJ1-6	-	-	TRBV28	CASSLIGARDSPLHF	TGTGCCAGCAGTTTGATCGGGGCCCGGGATTCACCCCTCCACTTT
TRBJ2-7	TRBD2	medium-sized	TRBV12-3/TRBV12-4	CASTLAGGTAYEQYF	TGTGCCAGCACTCTGGCGGGGGGGACGGCCTACGAGCAGTACTTC
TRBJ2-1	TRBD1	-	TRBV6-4	CASSDQDRNEQFF	TGTGCCAGCAGTGACCAGGACAGGAATGAGCAGTTCTTC
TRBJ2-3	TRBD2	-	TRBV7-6	CASSLAAGGDTQYF	TGTGCCAGCAGCTTAGCGGCGGGGGGGGATACGCAGTATTTT
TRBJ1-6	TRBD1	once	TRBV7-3	CASSLGTARNSPLHF	TGTGCCAGCAGCCTTGGGACAGCCAGAAATTCACCCCTCCACTTT
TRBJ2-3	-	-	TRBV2	CASQSTDTQYF	TGTGCCAGTCAAAGCACAGATACGCAGTATTTT
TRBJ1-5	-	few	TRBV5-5	CASSFGPNQPQHF	TGTGCCAGCAGCTTTGGGCCGAATCAGCCCCAGCATTTT
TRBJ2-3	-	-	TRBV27	CASRGPNTDTQYF	TGTGCCAGCAGGGGACCAAACACAGATACGCAGTATTTT
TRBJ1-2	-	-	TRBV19	CASKRRGPEGGYTF	TGTGCCAGTAAGAGGAGGGGCCCGGAGGGGGGCTACACCTTC
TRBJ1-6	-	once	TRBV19	CARNRQHFYNSHLHF	TGTGCCAGGAACCGACAGCACTTTTATAATTCACACCTCCACTTT
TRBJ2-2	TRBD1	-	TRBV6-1	CASRTVLGTGNTGELFF	TGTGCCAGCCGGACTGTTCTAGGGACAGGGAACACCGGGGAGCTGTTTTTT
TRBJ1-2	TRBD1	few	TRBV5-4	CASSLTGGPNYGYTF	TGTGCCAGCAGCTTGACAGGGGGCCCGAACTATGGCTACACCTTC
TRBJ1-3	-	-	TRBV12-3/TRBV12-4	CASSQEGRQWSSGNTIYF	TGTGCCAGCAGTCAAGAGGGTCGGCAGTGGAGCTCTGGAAACACCATATATTTT
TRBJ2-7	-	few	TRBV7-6	CASSLADSYEQYF	TGTGCCAGCAGCTTAGCGGACTCCTACGAGCAGTACTTC
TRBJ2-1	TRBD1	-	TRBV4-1	CASSLTGTGGYNEQFF	TGCGCCAGCAGCCTCACCGGGACAGGGGGCTACAATGAGCAGTTCTTC
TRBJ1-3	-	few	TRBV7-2	CASSLFGRGYTIYF	TGTGCCAGCAGCTTGTTTGGCCGGGGATACACCATATATTTT
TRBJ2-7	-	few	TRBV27	CASSLAGRISYEQYF	TGTGCCAGCAGTTTGGCGGGACGGATCTCCTACGAGCAGTACTTC
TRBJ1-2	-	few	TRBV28	CASSLRTYGYTF	TGTGCCAGCAGTTTACGGACTTATGGCTACACCTTC
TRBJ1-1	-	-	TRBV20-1	CMIGRPNTEAFF	TGCATGATAGGGAGGCCCAACACTGAAGCTTTCTTT
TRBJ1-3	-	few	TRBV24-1	CATSDPASGNTIYF	TGTGCCACCAGTGATCCAGCGTCTGGAAACACCATATATTTT
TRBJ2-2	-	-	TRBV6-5	CASSTNTGELFF	TGTGCCAGCAGTACGAACACCGGGGAGCTGTTTTTT
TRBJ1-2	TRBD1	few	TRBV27	CASSPVPAGTDYYGYTF	TGTGCCAGCAGTCCGGTCCCCGCGGGGACAGATTACTATGGCTACACCTTC
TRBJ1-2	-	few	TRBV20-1	CSALDWDGYTF	TGCAGTGCGCTCGACTGGGATGGCTACACCTTC
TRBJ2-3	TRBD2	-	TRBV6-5	CASSVIAGSTDTQYF	TGTGCCAGCAGTGTGATAGCGGGTAGCACAGATACGCAGTATTTT
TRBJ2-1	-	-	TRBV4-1	CASSQGWDSPYNEQFF	TGCGCCAGCAGCCAAGGGTGGGACTCCCCCTACAATGAGCAGTTCTTC
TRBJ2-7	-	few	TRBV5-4	CASSLVGTGAQYF	TGTGCCAGCAGCTTGGTGGGGACCGGCGCGCAGTACTTC
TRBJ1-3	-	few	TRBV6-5	CASFDGTGNTIYF	TGTGCCAGCTTTGATGGGACCGGAAACACCATATATTTT
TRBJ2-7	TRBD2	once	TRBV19	CASSIADRTSGGRRWEQYF	TGTGCCAGTAGTATAGCCGATAGGACTAGCGGGGGGCGTCGTTGGGAGCAGTACTTC
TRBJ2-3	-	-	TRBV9	CASSVGWTSTDTQYF	TGTGCCAGCAGCGTAGGATGGACATCCACAGATACGCAGTATTTT
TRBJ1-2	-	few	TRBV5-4	CATDWTAGYGYTF	TGTGCCACCGATTGGACAGCGGGCTATGGCTACACCTTC
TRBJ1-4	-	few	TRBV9	CASSQKGANEKLFF	TGTGCCAGCAGCCAGAAAGGGGCGAATGAAAAACTGTTTTTT
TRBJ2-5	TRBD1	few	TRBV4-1	CASSPGQLGLETQYF	TGCGCCAGCAGCCCGGGACAGCTGGGTTTGGAGACCCAGTACTTC
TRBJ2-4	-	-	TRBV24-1	CATSFSGVSKNIQYF	TGTGCCACCAGTTTCTCAGGGGTGTCCAAAAACATTCAGTACTTC